This passage covers 9 T cell receptor beta chains from one sample sequenced in a study of beta chain features in type 1 diabetes. Expressed TCRB transcripts were sequenced because the entire RNA isolate underwent reverse transcription. Sequencing used immunoSEQ multiplex PCR; TCRdb keeps in-frame clones, though not all of them. The table shows under 450,000 clones, with about 16% occurring only once. The material sequenced was naive CD4+ T cells from blood. All receptors come from a woman younger than 35 in good health.

This clone was seen more than once but under ten times. The gene calls are TRBV5-5 and TRBJ2-4; no clear D. Trimming removed 7 bases at V and 0 bases at J, with 8 bases between. Germline CDR1 reads SGHKS; CDR2 reads YYEKEE (reference sequence). This CDR3 is built from 13 residues. CDR3 bases: TGTGCCAGCGAACCACTAGCCAAAAACATTCAGTACTTC. Translation gives CASEPLAKNIQYF.

The CDR3 sequence is CASSFRTSVGHEQFF. The CDR3 DNA sequence: TGTGCCAGCAGCTTTCGGACTAGCGTTGGGCATGAGCAGTTCTTC. The rearrangement links TRBV5-4 to TRBJ2-1; 9 nucleotides align to TRBD2. Germline trimming cut 2 bases from V and 8 bases from J; bases unmatched to any gene: 8. This CDR3 is 15 amino acids long. Per germline, CDR1 SGHNT and CDR2 YYREEE (reference sequence).

This chain joins TRBV5-1 and TRBJ1-1; TRBD1 aligns across 9 bases. After removal of 0 bases from V and 4 bases from J, the junction contained 7 bases not matched to a gene. Germline V gene data show CDR1 as SGHRS and CDR2 as YFSETQ. This CDR3 comprises 16 residues. As DNA, the CDR3 is TGCGCCAGCAGCTTGGGGACAGGGGTGTTGAGCACTGAAGCTTTCTTT. Amino acid sequence: CASSLGTGVLSTEAFF.

This clone showed up just a few times. The chain joins TRBV7-8 to TRBJ2-1; 9 nucleotides match TRBD2. Germline lookup yields CDR1 SGHVS and CDR2 FQNEAQ. CDR3 length: 16 amino acids. Trimming removed 1 base from V and 9 bases from J; junction bases left unmatched: 10. The CDR3 bases are TGTGCCAGCAGCTTAGTTCTCTCTAGCGGGAACGCTGAGCAGTTCTTC. Translated: CASSLVLSSGNAEQFF.

This chain uses TRBV30 with TRBJ1-2; D is perhaps TRBD1 (5 bases). This CDR3 spans 11 amino acids. Trimming removed 6 bases from V and 8 bases from J, with 13 bases in between. The V gene's germline CDR1 is GTSNPN and CDR2 SVGIG (reference sequence). The CDR3 protein is CACSPRGGYTF. For the CDR3, the DNA is TGTGCCTGCAGTCCCCGGGGGGGCTACACCTTC.

DNA of the CDR3: TGTGCCAGTAGCGAATCCCAGGGTTCGGAGACCCAGTACTTC. Protein product: CASSESQGSETQYF. The chain employs TRBV19 and TRBJ2-5; maybe TRBD1 (5 bases). The CDR3 contains 14 residues. V lost 6 bases and J 5 bases, leaving 16 bases between the germline ends. Germline assignment: CDR1 LNHDA and CDR2 SQIVND (reference sequence).

This clone showed up just a few times. The chain carries TRBV7-9 and TRBJ2-1; 13 bases line up with TRBD2. CDR1 and CDR2 (germline): SEHNR, FQNEAQ (reference sequence). The CDR3 covers 13 residues. The ends lost 8 bases at V and 9 bases at J; junction bases unmatched: 4. This CDR3 is CASPGLAGFEQFF. CDR3 DNA: TGTGCCAGCCCGGGACTAGCGGGATTTGAGCAGTTCTTC. Full variable domain (missing parts from reference TRBV7-9 and TRBJ2-1): DTGVSQNPRHKITKRGQNVTFRCDPISEHNRLYWYRQTLGQGPEFLTYFQNEAQLEKSRLLSDRFSAERPKGSFSTLEIQRTEQGDSAMYLCASPGLAGFEQFFGPGTRLTVL.

The chain uses TRBV9 and TRBJ1-5; D gene uncertain. The V end was cut by 3 bases, the J end by 3 bases, with 7 bases between. Germline-derived CDR1 and CDR2 are SGDLS and YYNGEE. The CDR3 extends over 13 amino acids. CDR3 bases: TGTGCCAGCAGCGGAGAGGACAATCAGCCCCAGCATTTT. Its translation is CASSGEDNQPQHF.

The rearrangement joins TRBV30 to TRBJ2-3; D is possibly TRBD1 (6 bases). The CDR3 has 12 amino acids. With 5 bases removed from V and 3 bases from J, the gap between germline ends came to 9 bases. Germline lookup yields CDR1 GTSNPN and CDR2 SVGIG (reference sequence). The CDR3 reads CAWRQVTDTQYF. The CDR3 DNA follows: TGTGCCTGGCGACAGGTTACAGATACGCAGTATTTT.